This TCR beta chain emerged from a study of blood T cell repertoires in COVID-19. The overall study: There were acute and convalescent COVID-19 samples, and they came from the United States, Italy and Spain.

Only in-frame clones appear in the TCRdb table, and some are missing; sequencing was by immunoSEQ multiplex PCR. The table has 230,000 or so clones, about nine tenths seen once. Trimming removed 8 bases at V and 2 bases at J, with 10 bases between. CDR3 length equals 12 residues. The germline CDR1 and CDR2 sequences are WSHSY and SAAADI. Sequenced material: PBMCs or T cells enriched from blood (not recorded which). The chain has TRBV10-2 and TRBJ2-7; TRBD1 is a possible D gene (6 bases). The receptor was isolated from a woman between 40 and 55 years old with acute COVID-19. The CDR3, as DNA: TGCGCCAGCTACAACAGGGCCTACGAGCAGTACTTC. It encodes CASYNRAYEQYF.